This entry is about one TCR beta chain. This clonotype was recorded at least ten times. The target of this receptor is not known. With a much larger clone just one base away, this may be a read error. The CDR3 ends on some other residue instead of the conserved phenylalanine or tryptophan, so this is likely a read error. The DNA is omitted, as the CDR3 cannot be located on it reliably, and the CDR3 follows TCRdb's listing. Library method: single-cell sequencing. TCRdb names Illumina NovaSeq 6000 as the instrument used. The BD Rhapsody Targeted mRNA and AbSeq Reagent Kit was used in a microwell format for cell capture and library preparation. Libraries were prepared to cover TCR, sample tags, AbSeq, and targeted mRNA from the Human T-Cell Expression Panel plus custom TOX and TOX2 primers. Libraries were sequenced on an Illumina NovaSeq. The authors' pipeline ran thus. The analysis covered fewer than 13,000 cells in total, of which some 6,900 were CD8 T cells and a few thousand were CD8 T cells with an identifiable TCR CDR3. Raw data were processed with the BD Rhapsody Targeted Analysis Pipeline with V(D)J processing on the Seven Bridges Genomics platform. Quality control, Sample Tag demultiplexing with Lex-BDSMK, clone identification with VDJ Explorer, and Seurat clustering were all done in SeqGeq 1.6.0. Clones comprising <1% of CD8 T cells were considered non-expanded; clones comprising >2.5% of the sample were considered clonal expansions. The public reads were run again by TCRdb, first through fastp at Q25 and then through MiXCR, and only productive beta chains were kept. When rows share a CDR3 protein, they turn into one entry using the most common DNA and genes. These V and J calls are TCRdb output, not the study's own analysis. For this sample there are roughly 23,000 distinct CDR3 sequences; approximately 34% appear just once. 25% of the sample is held by the ten biggest clonotypes.

The source of the sample is a study of immune aging and cytomegalovirus after organ transplant (dated by TCRdb to the early 2020s). Some background on the complete study: All transplant recipients received three-drug immunosuppression with prednisone, tacrolimus, and mycophenolate.

Summary of the overall study and its limitations: Post-transplant increases in aged-phenotype cells were observed regardless of clone size, following viremia and occurring earlier in large clones (days 200-264) than in small clones. TEMRA cells made up a larger share of large clones, and the seven largest clones (1904 cells) gained aged and TEMRA cells while losing TCM cells. CD57 was not measured in the sequencing data, so a conservative gene-based aging definition was used instead.

The CDR3 spans 11 amino acids, including both terminal residues. Taken from the germline V gene, the CDR1 and CDR2 loops are SNHLY and FYNNEI. The sample's time point label, decoded: five sample-tagged time points from pre-transplant (day -1) to day 368 post-transplant, pooled. PBMC were thawed and then stimulated for 11 to 13 hours with a CMV IE-1 overlapping peptide library, with no transport inhibitors added. Thawed cells were rested overnight and then stimulated in R10 medium with CD28/CD49d costimulation. The IE-1 peptide library was composed of 15-amino-acid peptides with overlaps of 11 amino acids. Samples from each time point were barcoded using BD Single-Cell Multiplexing Kit Sample Tags, then pooled and stained with oligo-conjugated anti-CD45RA and sorting antibodies. A BD FACSAria III was used to sort CMV-responsive CD8+CD137+ and CD4+CD154+ T cells at 4-way purity. Blood samples were drawn into EDTA vacutainers and processed by Ficoll gradient within 1-24 hours.

This receptor was identified in a female donor who had a heart transplant and CMV viremia. This chain joins TRBV2 to TRBJ2-5; TRBD1, as called in the table, went unchecked against the DNA. Source: CMV peptide-activated CD4+ and CD8+ T cells sorted from blood, taken at five time points, pooled. The cell subset or site label here, explained by the study, means: sorted CD8+CD137+ and CD4+CD154+ T cells after about 13 h CMV IE-1 peptide stimulation. CDR3 loop: CASSEESGAYC.